This T cell receptor beta chain is drawn from a study of blood T cell repertoires in COVID-19. The wider study: The United States, Italy and Spain were the sources of the acute and convalescent COVID-19 samples. The cDNA or gDNA used as material had been derived from T cells, B-cell-depleted T cells, or PBMCs.

The CDR3 extends over 17 amino acids. After removal of 5 bases from V and 0 bases from J, the junction contained 11 bases not matched to a gene. Per the germline V gene, CDR1 is SGDLS and CDR2 is YYNGEE. Under the authors' procedure: The assay estimated nucleated cells by amplifying reference gene primers. Using immunoSEQ multiplex PCR, the repertoire was profiled, and TCRdb retains in-frame clones only, with some absent. For V, J and clone size, that table is used; D and trimming come from the DNA. The table shows around 250,000 clones, with more than 75% occurring only once. The sequencing sample was made of peripheral blood. The TCR originated in a man aged 80 or over with acute or convalescent COVID-19. This sequence joins TRBV9 and TRBJ2-3; 8 bases align to TRBD1. CDR3 DNA sequence: TGTGCCAGCAGTCGAGGGACAGGTAGAGTCAGCACAGATACGCAGTATTTT. It specifies CASSRGTGRVSTDTQYF. Full variable domain (remainder filled in from reference TRBV9 and TRBJ2-3): DSGVTQTPKHLITATGQRVTLRCSPRSGDLSVYWYQQSLDQGLQFLIQYYNGEERAKGNILERFSAQQFPDLHSELNLSSLELGDSALYFCASSRGTGRVSTDTQYFGPGTRLTVL.